These T cell receptor beta chains were read from a single sample in a study of shared clonotypes between healthy human individuals. Using immunoSEQ multiplex PCR, the repertoire was profiled, and TCRdb retains in-frame clones only, with some absent. The sample includes 150,000 to 200,000 clones, approximately 60% of them seen just once. Sequenced input: memory CD4+ T cells sorted from blood. The receptor source for this set is a man aged 25-40 years in good health. Both conserved end residues are part of each CDR3. A D gene is named only where the DNA matches it firmly. Not every row has a clone size; where given, it reads once, few, many or a size class.

j_call: TRBJ2-7
d_call: TRBD2
v_call: TRBV9
clone_size: NA
cdr3_aa: CASSTRDYHYEQYF
cdr3_nt: TGTGCCAGCAGCACCAGGGACTACCACTACGAGCAGTACTTC

j_call: TRBJ2-5
d_call: NA
v_call: TRBV2
clone_size: few
cdr3_aa: CASSDVQSQETQYF
cdr3_nt: TGTGCCAGCAGTGACGTACAGAGCCAAGAGACCCAGTACTTC

j_call: TRBJ1-1
d_call: TRBD1
v_call: TRBV10-3
clone_size: NA
cdr3_aa: CAISGTMRQGPSNTEAFF
cdr3_nt: TGTGCCATCTCCGGAACGATGCGACAGGGACCATCGAACACTGAAGCTTTCTTT

j_call: TRBJ1-1
d_call: NA
v_call: TRBV11-2
clone_size: NA
cdr3_aa: CASSLIRNTEAFF
cdr3_nt: TGTGCCAGCAGCTTGATCAGAAACACTGAAGCTTTCTTT

j_call: TRBJ2-1
d_call: NA
v_call: TRBV7-2
clone_size: once
cdr3_aa: CASTLHTKQINEQFF
cdr3_nt: TGTGCCAGCACCCTACATACTAAGCAGATCAATGAGCAGTTCTTC

j_call: TRBJ2-2
d_call: NA
v_call: TRBV6-1
clone_size: NA
cdr3_aa: CASSGQVSNTGELFF
cdr3_nt: TGTGCCAGCAGTGGACAGGTCTCGAACACCGGGGAGCTGTTTTTT

j_call: TRBJ2-3
d_call: NA
v_call: TRBV5-1
clone_size: NA
cdr3_aa: CASATADTQYF
cdr3_nt: TGCGCCAGCGCAACAGCGGATACGCAGTATTTT

j_call: TRBJ2-1
d_call: TRBD1
v_call: TRBV15
clone_size: NA
cdr3_aa: CATSSPGQGASRDEQFF
cdr3_nt: TGTGCCACCAGCAGCCCGGGACAGGGGGCCTCACGGGATGAGCAGTTCTTC

j_call: TRBJ2-1
d_call: TRBD1
v_call: TRBV5-5
clone_size: NA
cdr3_aa: CASATGGQGWEQFF
cdr3_nt: TGTGCCAGCGCCACCGGGGGACAGGGCTGGGAGCAGTTCTTC

j_call: TRBJ1-1
d_call: NA
v_call: TRBV15
clone_size: NA
cdr3_aa: CATQDLKRGKGVRNTEAFF
cdr3_nt: TGTGCCACGCAGGACCTAAAGCGGGGGAAAGGAGTCCGAAACACTGAAGCTTTCTTT

j_call: TRBJ1-5
d_call: TRBD1
v_call: TRBV7-4
clone_size: NA
cdr3_aa: CASSSTGLGQPQHF
cdr3_nt: TGTGCCAGCAGCTCGACAGGGTTGGGTCAGCCCCAGCATTTT

j_call: TRBJ1-1
d_call: NA
v_call: TRBV10-2
clone_size: NA
cdr3_aa: CASRSGANTEAFF
cdr3_nt: TGCGCCAGCAGGTCCGGGGCGAACACTGAAGCTTTCTTT

j_call: TRBJ1-3
d_call: NA
v_call: TRBV5-1
clone_size: NA
cdr3_aa: CASSWSQGSGNTIYF
cdr3_nt: TGCGCCAGCAGCTGGAGTCAGGGGTCTGGAAACACCATATATTTT

j_call: TRBJ1-4
d_call: TRBD1
v_call: TRBV7-9
clone_size: NA
cdr3_aa: CASSSPPGQGATQLFF
cdr3_nt: TGTGCCAGCAGCTCGCCGCCGGGACAGGGGGCTACTCAACTGTTTTTT

j_call: TRBJ2-7
d_call: NA
v_call: TRBV7-4
clone_size: NA
cdr3_aa: CASSLAFRQGSYEQYF
cdr3_nt: TGTGCCAGCAGCTTAGCGTTTCGGCAGGGTTCCTACGAGCAGTACTTC

j_call: TRBJ1-1
d_call: NA
v_call: TRBV11-2
clone_size: NA
cdr3_aa: CASSLTERGEAFF
cdr3_nt: TGTGCCAGCAGCCTGACAGAGAGGGGTGAAGCTTTCTTT

j_call: TRBJ2-5
d_call: NA
v_call: TRBV18
clone_size: few
cdr3_aa: CASSQGSQETQYF
cdr3_nt: TGTGCCAGCTCACAGGGGAGCCAAGAGACCCAGTACTTC

j_call: TRBJ2-1
d_call: NA
v_call: TRBV6-1
clone_size: NA
cdr3_aa: CASKERDEQFF
cdr3_nt: TGTGCCAGCAAAGAGCGGGATGAGCAGTTCTTC

j_call: TRBJ2-2
d_call: NA
v_call: TRBV19
clone_size: NA
cdr3_aa: CASSIHTGELFF
cdr3_nt: TGTGCCAGTAGTATCCACACCGGGGAGCTGTTTTTT

j_call: TRBJ2-7
d_call: NA
v_call: TRBV7-2
clone_size: few
cdr3_aa: CASSPSQGFYEQYF
cdr3_nt: TGTGCCAGCAGCCCATCTCAGGGGTTCTACGAGCAGTACTTC

j_call: TRBJ2-2
d_call: TRBD1
v_call: TRBV5-4
clone_size: NA
cdr3_aa: CASSPSDRGNTGELFF
cdr3_nt: TGTGCCAGCAGCCCTTCCGACAGGGGAAACACCGGGGAGCTGTTTTTT

j_call: TRBJ1-3
d_call: NA
v_call: TRBV30
clone_size: many
cdr3_aa: CAWSISSGNTIYF
cdr3_nt: TGTGCCTGGAGTATATCCTCTGGAAACACCATATATTTT

j_call: TRBJ2-3
d_call: NA
v_call: TRBV7-8
clone_size: once
cdr3_aa: CASSLGESSTDTQYF
cdr3_nt: TGTGCCAGCAGCTTAGGGGAATCTAGCACAGATACGCAGTATTTT

j_call: TRBJ1-1
d_call: NA
v_call: TRBV14
clone_size: few
cdr3_aa: CASSHLGLNTEAFF
cdr3_nt: TGTGCCAGCAGCCACCTGGGTCTGAACACTGAAGCTTTCTTT

j_call: TRBJ2-5
d_call: NA
v_call: TRBV9
clone_size: NA
cdr3_aa: CASSAGRGTQYF
cdr3_nt: TGTGCCAGCAGCGCCGGGCGTGGGACCCAGTACTTC

j_call: TRBJ2-3
d_call: TRBD1
v_call: TRBV18
clone_size: NA
cdr3_aa: CASSRTGGADTQYF
cdr3_nt: TGTGCCAGCTCAAGGACAGGTGGGGCAGATACGCAGTATTTT

j_call: TRBJ2-7
d_call: NA
v_call: TRBV20-1
clone_size: NA
cdr3_aa: CSAKMGYEQYF
cdr3_nt: TGCAGTGCTAAAATGGGATACGAGCAGTACTTC

j_call: TRBJ1-3
d_call: NA
v_call: TRBV27
clone_size: NA
cdr3_aa: CASSFNWGANTIYF
cdr3_nt: TGTGCCAGCAGTTTTAACTGGGGCGCAAACACCATATATTTT

j_call: TRBJ1-2
d_call: TRBD1
v_call: TRBV5-5
clone_size: NA
cdr3_aa: CASSLDRGFYGYTF
cdr3_nt: TGTGCCAGCAGCTTGGACAGGGGATTTTATGGCTACACCTTC

j_call: TRBJ2-3
d_call: NA
v_call: TRBV11-2
clone_size: NA
cdr3_aa: CASSLGMSTDTQYF
cdr3_nt: TGTGCCAGCAGCTTAGGGATGAGCACAGATACGCAGTATTTT

j_call: TRBJ2-3
d_call: TRBD2
v_call: TRBV28
clone_size: few
cdr3_aa: CASSSSSGTSTDTQYF
cdr3_nt: TGTGCCAGCAGTTCATCTAGCGGGACTAGCACAGATACGCAGTATTTT

j_call: TRBJ1-2
d_call: NA
v_call: TRBV5-6
clone_size: few
cdr3_aa: CASSFWSGDYGYTF
cdr3_nt: TGTGCCAGCAGCTTTTGGTCAGGGGACTATGGCTACACCTTC

j_call: TRBJ2-7
d_call: NA
v_call: TRBV10-3
clone_size: few
cdr3_aa: CAISDMGSGEQYF
cdr3_nt: TGTGCCATCAGTGATATGGGGTCGGGCGAGCAGTACTTC

j_call: TRBJ2-4
d_call: TRBD1
v_call: TRBV2
clone_size: NA
cdr3_aa: CASDRDKNIQYF
cdr3_nt: TGTGCCAGCGACAGGGACAAAAACATTCAGTACTTC

j_call: TRBJ1-5
d_call: NA
v_call: TRBV19
clone_size: NA
cdr3_aa: CATSFDSGPTSNQPQHF
cdr3_nt: TGTGCCACGTCTTTTGATTCCGGGCCCACTAGCAATCAGCCCCAGCATTTT

j_call: TRBJ2-6
d_call: NA
v_call: TRBV16
clone_size: NA
cdr3_aa: CASSDSGANVLTF
cdr3_nt: TGTGCCAGCAGCGACTCTGGGGCCAACGTCCTGACTTTC

j_call: TRBJ1-3
d_call: NA
v_call: TRBV28
clone_size: NA
cdr3_aa: CASSFLPSSGNTIYF
cdr3_nt: TGTGCCAGCAGTTTCCTTCCCTCCTCTGGAAACACCATATATTTT

j_call: TRBJ1-2
d_call: NA
v_call: TRBV29-1
clone_size: few
cdr3_aa: CSVQTAYGYTF
cdr3_nt: TGCAGCGTTCAGACCGCGTATGGCTACACCTTC

j_call: TRBJ2-5
d_call: NA
v_call: TRBV10-3
clone_size: many
cdr3_aa: CAISEGRTQETQYF
cdr3_nt: TGTGCCATCAGTGAGGGCCGGACCCAAGAGACCCAGTACTTC

j_call: TRBJ1-1
d_call: NA
v_call: TRBV9
clone_size: NA
cdr3_aa: CASSPHSGDTEAFF
cdr3_nt: TGTGCCAGCAGCCCTCACAGTGGTGACACTGAAGCTTTCTTT